This T cell receptor beta chain was profiled in a study of T cells in Graves' hyperthyroidism and ophthalmopathy. Study-wide results and limits: Researchers report that a 13 V-J model separated ophthalmopathy from stable hyperthyroidism.

Regions amplified from RNA transcripts were the TCR beta CDR3 regions. The study used the HTBI primer set for a first-round RT-PCR of the TCR CDR3. TCRdb itself ran the multiplex PCR reads through MiXCR, one entry per CDR3 protein. The table records around 350,000 distinct CDR3 sequences, around 15% of them present only once. This clonotype was seen repeatedly, ten times or more. The antigen remains unidentified. Germline assignment: CDR1 LGHDT and CDR2 YNNKEL (reference sequence). The V and J ends lost 3 bases and 3 bases, in that order; junction bases with no gene match: 2. CDR3 length equals 15 residues.

The source material was blood. This clonotype was sampled from a woman younger than 45 with Graves' ophthalmopathy. This chain links TRBV3-1 with TRBJ2-1, with 10 bases matching TRBD2. The CDR3 spells CASSHSSGSYNEQFF. DNA of the CDR3: TGTGCCAGCAGCCATTCTAGCGGGAGCTACAATGAGCAGTTCTTC.